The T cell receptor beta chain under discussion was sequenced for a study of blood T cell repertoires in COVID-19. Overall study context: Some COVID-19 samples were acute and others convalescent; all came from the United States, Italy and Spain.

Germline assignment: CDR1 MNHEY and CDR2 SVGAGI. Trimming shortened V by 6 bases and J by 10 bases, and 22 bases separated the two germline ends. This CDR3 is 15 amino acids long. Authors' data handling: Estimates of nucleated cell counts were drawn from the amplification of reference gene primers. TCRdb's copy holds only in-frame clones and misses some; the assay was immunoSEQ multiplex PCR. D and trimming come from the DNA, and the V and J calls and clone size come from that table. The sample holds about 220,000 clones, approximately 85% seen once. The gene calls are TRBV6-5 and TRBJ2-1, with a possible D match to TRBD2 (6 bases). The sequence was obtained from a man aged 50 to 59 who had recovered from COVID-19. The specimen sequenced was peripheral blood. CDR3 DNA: TGTGCCAGCAGACGTACTAGCTCCCCCACTTCGGAGCAGTTCTTC. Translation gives CASRRTSSPTSEQFF.